One and the same sample provided the 10 T cell receptor beta chains below, sequenced in a study of cytomegalovirus exposure and HLA in healthy donors. Use of 60 Vbeta and 13 Jbeta primers characterized the PCR. Some clones are missing from TCRdb's copy, which holds only in-frame ones; the method was immunoSEQ multiplex PCR. The table lists roughly 100,000 clones, 76% of them singletons. Sequencing was carried out using PBMCs. The origin of the receptors is a man aged 35 to 55 in good health and CMV-seronegative.

This chain links TRBV6-1 with TRBJ1-2, with TRBD1 as a possible D gene (6 bases). Germline V gene sequence: CDR1 MNHNS, CDR2 SASEGT. Trimming took off 5 bases at V and 2 bases at J, with 9 bases between the two ends. There are 13 residues in the CDR3. In DNA form, the CDR3 reads TGTGCCAGCAGTTTGGACAGCAACTATGGCTACACCTTC. Translating it yields CASSLDSNYGYTF.

This clone was recorded once. V usage is TRBV7-8 and J usage is TRBJ1-2; D remains ambiguous. V was clipped by 1 base and J by 8 bases, with 20 bases between them. The length of the CDR3 is 16 residues. Germline V CDR1 and CDR2: SGHVS, FQNEAQ. The chain's CDR3 is CASSLEGRDPGKGYTF. For the CDR3, the DNA is TGTGCCAGCAGCTTAGAAGGCCGAGACCCGGGGAAGGGCTACACCTTC.

The chain has TRBV4-1 and TRBJ1-1; 11 bases line up with TRBD1. Losses at the gene ends were 4 bases for V and 4 bases for J; bases not matched to a gene: 2. The CDR3 sequence is 14 residues long. Germline assignment: CDR1 MGHRA and CDR2 YSYEKL. The CDR3 spells CASSLGTGGTEAFF. The DNA for the CDR3 is TGCGCCAGCAGCCTCGGGACAGGGGGCACTGAAGCTTTCTTT.

This clone appeared a few times. J is TRBJ1-5 and V is TRBV5-1; TRBD1 agrees at 7 bases. The germline CDR1 and CDR2 sequences are SGHRS and YFSETQ. V lost 4 bases to trimming and J lost 4 bases; unmatched junction nucleotides: 5. The CDR3 is 14 residues long. CDR3 protein: CASSPEGQNQPQHF. In DNA form, the CDR3 reads TGCGCCAGCAGCCCGGAGGGACAGAATCAGCCCCAGCATTTT.

The rearrangement joins TRBV19 to TRBJ1-2; 7 bases agree with TRBD1. CDR1 and CDR2 (germline): LNHDA, SQIVND (reference sequence). The CDR3 spans 13 residues. Losses at the gene ends were 5 bases for V and 4 bases for J; bases not matched to a gene: 4. In DNA form, the CDR3 reads TGTGCCAGTAGTCGGGACAGTTTCTATGGCTACACCTTC. It yields the protein CASSRDSFYGYTF.

This sequence joins TRBV19 and TRBJ2-1, with 8 bases fitting TRBD1. This CDR3 is 16 amino acids long. Germline V gene lookup returns CDR1 LNHDA and CDR2 SQIVND (reference sequence). V shed 5 bases, J shed 1 base, and the junction held 7 bases outside the gene matches. This CDR3 reads CASSLRTGYSYNEQFF. Written as DNA, the CDR3 is TGTGCCAGTAGTCTACGGACAGGGTATTCCTACAATGAGCAGTTCTTC.

This clone was observed a handful of times. J is TRBJ2-1 and V is TRBV11-2; TRBD2 matches 10 bases. The CDR3 has 16 residues. The junction had 7 bases not matched to a gene; V was cut back by 4 bases and J by 4 bases. Germline V gene data show CDR1 as SGHAT and CDR2 as FQNNGV. CDR3 residues: CASSSPVAGGYNEQFF. The DNA for the CDR3 is TGTGCCAGCAGCTCCCCGGTAGCGGGGGGTTACAATGAGCAGTTCTTC.

The chain couples TRBV19 to TRBJ1-6; tentatively, D is TRBD1 (6 bases). CDR3 length: 16 residues. Germline CDR1 is LNHDA and CDR2 is SQIVND (reference sequence). V lost 2 bases and J lost 9, with 17 bases in between. CDR3 region: CASSIISQGQGSPLHF. The DNA of the CDR3 is TGTGCCAGTAGTATAATCAGCCAGGGGCAAGGTTCACCCCTCCACTTT.

This rearrangement joins TRBV30 to TRBJ1-1, with TRBD1 matching over 10 bases. The V segment lost 0 bases and the J segment 1 base; nucleotides outside the gene matches: 5. This CDR3 has 16 amino acids. Germline V gives CDR1 GTSNPN, CDR2 SVGIG (reference sequence). The CDR3 loop reads CAWSVLGQGKNTEAFF. As DNA, the CDR3 is TGTGCCTGGAGTGTTCTGGGACAGGGGAAGAACACTGAAGCTTTCTTT.

This clone has more than one count but fewer than ten. The chain carries TRBV4-1 and TRBJ1-2; TRBD1 is a possible D gene (6 bases). The V gene lost 0 bases and the J gene lost 3 bases, with 11 bases spanning the gap. Germline CDR1 MGHRA, CDR2 YSYEKL. This CDR3 has 15 residues. CDR3 loop: CASSQDRDIHYGYTF. CDR3 coding DNA: TGCGCCAGCAGCCAAGATAGGGACATTCACTATGGCTACACCTTC.